This T cell receptor beta chain derives from a study of shared clonotypes between healthy human individuals. General observations from the study: Rarefaction gave evidence that sorted-subset sequencing remained incomplete despite large depth. It was observed that roughly 4.8% of naive CD4 clonotypes were shared across several donors.

TCRdb's copy holds only in-frame clones and misses some; the assay was immunoSEQ multiplex PCR. In the table there are 1 million to 1.3 million clones, 75% to 85% of which are singletons. A remark on this clone: Its antigen is undetermined.

V was shortened by 3 bases and J by 2 bases, with 9 bases between the two germline ends. The CDR3 contains 15 residues. Germline V lookup: CDR1 SGDLS, CDR2 YYNGEE. The study separated CD4+ cells into CD45RA+ naive and CD45RA-negative memory subsets. The rearrangement uses TRBV9 and TRBJ2-6; D may be TRBD1 (5 bases). What was sequenced was memory CD4+ T cells from PBMCs. Described subset: CD45RA-negative fraction. The sequence was obtained from a man younger than 35 in good health. Some clones in this sample may be carry-over from other donors' samples. The CDR3 DNA follows: TGTGCCAGCAGCGCAAGGGGTGCTGGGGCCAACGTCCTGACTTTC. Protein sequence: CASSARGAGANVLTF.